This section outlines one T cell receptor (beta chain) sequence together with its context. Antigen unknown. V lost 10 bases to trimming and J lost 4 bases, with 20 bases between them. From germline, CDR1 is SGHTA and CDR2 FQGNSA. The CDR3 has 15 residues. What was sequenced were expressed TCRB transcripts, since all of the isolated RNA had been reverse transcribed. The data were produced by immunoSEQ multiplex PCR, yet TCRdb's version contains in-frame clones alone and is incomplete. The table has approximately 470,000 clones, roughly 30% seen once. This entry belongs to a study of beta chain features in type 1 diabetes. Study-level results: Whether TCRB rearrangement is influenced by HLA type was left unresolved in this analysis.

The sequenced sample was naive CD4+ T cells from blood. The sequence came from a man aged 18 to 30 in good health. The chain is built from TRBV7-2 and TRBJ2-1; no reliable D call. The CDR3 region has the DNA TGTGCCACCGTCCCCATGCCATCCTTTTACAATGAGCAGTTCTTC. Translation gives CATVPMPSFYNEQFF.